This paragraph reports one TCR beta chain. The study enrolled healthy HIV-negative adults without recent acute infections or vaccinations as donors. Using immunoSEQ multiplex PCR, the repertoire was profiled, and TCRdb retains in-frame clones only, with some absent. The repertoire includes 2 million to 3 million clones, 93% of them detected once, and roughly 0.36% sits in the top ten. The sample is drawn from a study of shared clonotypes between healthy human individuals. CDR1 is MDHEN and CDR2 is SYDVKM in the germline V gene. Trimming took off 2 bases at V and 4 bases at J, with 8 bases between the two ends. The CDR3 has 13 amino acids.

The chain is built from TRBV28 and TRBJ1-2; D uncertain. The sequenced material came from naive CD4+ T cells from PBMCs. Sample subset: CD45RA+ positively selected. This clonotype was sampled from a man between 18 and 35 years old in good health. Some clones in this sample may be carry-over from other donors' samples. The DNA of the CDR3 is TGTGCCAGCAGTTTAATCCAGCTCTATGGCTACACCTTC. This codes for CASSLIQLYGYTF.